These 5 T cell receptor beta chains came from one sample sequenced in a study of blood T cell repertoires in COVID-19. Sequenced by immunoSEQ multiplex PCR; TCRdb stores in-frame clones only, minus some. The sample has 230,000 or so clones; 65% to 90% are singletons. The sequenced sample consisted of peripheral blood. The receptors derive from a woman aged 40 to 50 who had recovered from COVID-19.

V and J are TRBV29-1 and TRBJ1-1; D is unclear. Trimming cost V 7 bases and J 8 bases, with 11 bases left between them. Per germline, CDR1 SQVTM and CDR2 ANQGSEA. The length of the CDR3 is 10 residues. The DNA for the CDR3 is TGCAGCGGACTAACACGGGAAGCTTTCTTT. The encoded protein is CSGLTREAFF.

The chain links TRBV19 to TRBJ1-5; TRBD1 aligns across 8 bases. This CDR3 has 17 residues. V was clipped by 4 bases and J by 0 bases; unmatched bases: 8. The germline V gene has CDR1 LNHDA and CDR2 SQIVND (reference sequence). CDR3 protein: CASSTSQTGGSNQPQHF. The CDR3, as DNA: TGTGCCAGTAGTACGTCCCAAACAGGGGGTAGCAATCAGCCCCAGCATTTT.

The V and J genes are TRBV3-1 (or the pseudogene TRBV3-2) and TRBJ2-7, with TRBD1 as a possible D gene (7 bases). Germline V gene data show CDR1 as LGHDT and CDR2 as YNNKEL (reference sequence). This CDR3 is built from 14 residues. V shed 2 bases and J shed 7 bases, with 15 bases lying between them. This chain's CDR3 is CASSQNNRGGEQYF. In nucleotides, the CDR3 is TGTGCCAGCAGCCAAAATAACAGGGGAGGTGAGCAGTACTTC.

The gene calls are TRBV7-2 and TRBJ1-4; D gene unclear. The V and J ends lost 3 bases and 7 bases respectively, with 9 bases between them. Germline assignment: CDR1 SGHTA and CDR2 FQGNSA. The CDR3 extends over 13 amino acids. The DNA for the CDR3 is TGTGCCAGCAGCTTCGACAACAGTGAAAAACTGTTTTTT. Translation gives CASSFDNSEKLFF. Filled out from reference TRBV7-2 and TRBJ1-4, the complete variable domain reads GAGVSQSPSNKVTEKGKDVELRCDPISGHTALYWYRQSLGQGLEFLIYFQGNSAPDKSGLPSDRFSAERTGGSVSTLTIQRTQQEDSAVYLCASSFDNSEKLFFGSGTQLSVL.

This rearrangement joins TRBV29-1 to TRBJ2-5, with TRBD2 matching over 10 bases. The V and J ends lost 7 bases and 2 bases, in that order; junction bases with no gene match: 10. The length of the CDR3 is 15 residues. Germline V gene lookup returns CDR1 SQVTM and CDR2 ANQGSEA. The CDR3: CSAGSSGGRQETQYF. Written as DNA, the CDR3 is TGCAGCGCGGGTTCTAGCGGGGGCCGGCAAGAGACCCAGTACTTC.